This T cell receptor beta chain appears in the sequencing data of a study of blood T cell repertoires in COVID-19. Turning to the study itself: In each case, the material was cDNA or gDNA derived from T cells, B-cell-depleted T cells, or PBMCs.

V was clipped by 5 bases and J by 3 bases; unmatched bases: 13. This CDR3 region has 18 residues. Per germline, CDR1 SGHNT and CDR2 YYREEE (reference sequence). Per the study methods: The assay estimated nucleated cells by amplifying reference gene primers. Profiled with immunoSEQ multiplex PCR; TCRdb holds only in-frame clones, not every one. V and J calls and clone size follow that table, whereas D and trimming were derived from the DNA. The sample shows roughly 80,000 clones, approximately 90% of them seen only once. This clonotype was obtained from a man between 60 and 75 years old with acute or convalescent COVID-19. This sequence joins TRBV5-4 and TRBJ2-1, with 11 bases aligning to TRBD2. Sample: peripheral blood. The CDR3 reads CASSYPPLAGGFYNEQFF. CDR3 DNA sequence: TGTGCCAGCAGTTACCCGCCCTTAGCGGGAGGGTTCTACAATGAGCAGTTCTTC.